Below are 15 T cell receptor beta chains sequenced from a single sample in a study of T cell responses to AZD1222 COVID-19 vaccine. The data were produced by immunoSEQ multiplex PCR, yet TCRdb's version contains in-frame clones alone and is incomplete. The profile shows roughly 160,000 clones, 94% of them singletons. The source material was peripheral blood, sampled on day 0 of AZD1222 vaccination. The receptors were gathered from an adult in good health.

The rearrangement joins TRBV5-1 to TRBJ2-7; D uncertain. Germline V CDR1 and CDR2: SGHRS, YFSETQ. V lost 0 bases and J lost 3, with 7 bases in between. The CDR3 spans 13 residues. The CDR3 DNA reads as TGCGCCAGCAGCTTGGAGGGCGGCTACGAGCAGTACTTC. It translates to CASSLEGGYEQYF.

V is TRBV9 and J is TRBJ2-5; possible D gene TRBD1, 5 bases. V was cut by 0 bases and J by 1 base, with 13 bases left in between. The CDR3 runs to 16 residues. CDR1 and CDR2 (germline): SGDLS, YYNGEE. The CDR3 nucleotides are TGTGCCAGCAGCGTAGGCGCCCAGGGCACCCAAGAGACCCAGTACTTC. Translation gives CASSVGAQGTQETQYF.

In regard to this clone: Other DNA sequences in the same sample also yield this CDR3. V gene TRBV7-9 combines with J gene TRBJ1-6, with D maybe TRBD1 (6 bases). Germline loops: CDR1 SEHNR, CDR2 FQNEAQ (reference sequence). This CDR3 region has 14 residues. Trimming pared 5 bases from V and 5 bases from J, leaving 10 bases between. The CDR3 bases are TGTGCCAGCAGCCTCCAGGGGAATAATTCACCCCTCCACTTT. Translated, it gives CASSLQGNNSPLHF. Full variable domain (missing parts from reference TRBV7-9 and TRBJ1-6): DTGVSQNPRHKITKRGQNVTFRCDPISEHNRLYWYRQTLGQGPEFLTYFQNEAQLEKSRLLSDRFSAERPKGSFSTLEIQRTEQGDSAMYLCASSLQGNNSPLHFGNGTRLTVT.

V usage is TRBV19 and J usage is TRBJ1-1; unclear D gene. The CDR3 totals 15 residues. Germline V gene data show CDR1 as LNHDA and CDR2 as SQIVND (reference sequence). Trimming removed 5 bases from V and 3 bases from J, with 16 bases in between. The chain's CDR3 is CASSPWGLYDTEAFF. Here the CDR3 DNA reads TGTGCCAGTAGTCCCTGGGGTCTCTACGACACTGAAGCTTTCTTT.

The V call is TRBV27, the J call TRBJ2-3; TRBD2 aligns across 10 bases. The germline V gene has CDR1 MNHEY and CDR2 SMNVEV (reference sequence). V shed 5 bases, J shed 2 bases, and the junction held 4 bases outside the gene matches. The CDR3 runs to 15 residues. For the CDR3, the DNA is TGTGCCAGCAGTCGGACTAGCGGCCTCACAGATACGCAGTATTTT. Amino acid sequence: CASSRTSGLTDTQYF.

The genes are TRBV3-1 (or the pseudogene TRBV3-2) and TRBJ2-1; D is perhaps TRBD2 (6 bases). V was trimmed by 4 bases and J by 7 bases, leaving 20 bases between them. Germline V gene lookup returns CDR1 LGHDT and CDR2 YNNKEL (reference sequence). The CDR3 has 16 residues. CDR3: CASSPSGGRIDNEQFF. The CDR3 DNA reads TGTGCCAGCAGCCCCAGTGGGGGGAGGATCGATAATGAGCAGTTCTTC.

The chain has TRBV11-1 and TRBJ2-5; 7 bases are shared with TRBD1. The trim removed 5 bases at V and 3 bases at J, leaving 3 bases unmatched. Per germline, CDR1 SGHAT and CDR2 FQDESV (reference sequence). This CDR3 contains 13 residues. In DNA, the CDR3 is TGTGCCAGCAGCCGACAGGGCAAAGAGACCCAGTACTTC. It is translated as CASSRQGKETQYF.

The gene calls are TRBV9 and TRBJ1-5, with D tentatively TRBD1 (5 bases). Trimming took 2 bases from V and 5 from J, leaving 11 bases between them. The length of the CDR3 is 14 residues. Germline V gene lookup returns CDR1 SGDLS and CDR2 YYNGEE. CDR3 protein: CASSVNRYDQPQHF. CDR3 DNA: TGTGCCAGCAGCGTTAACAGGTACGATCAGCCCCAGCATTTT.

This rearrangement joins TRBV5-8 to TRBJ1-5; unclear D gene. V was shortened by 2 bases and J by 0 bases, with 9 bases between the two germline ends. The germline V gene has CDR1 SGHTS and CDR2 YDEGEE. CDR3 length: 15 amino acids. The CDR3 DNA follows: TGTGCCAGCAGCTTCGGTGCTTATAGCAATCAGCCCCAGCATTTT. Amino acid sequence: CASSFGAYSNQPQHF.

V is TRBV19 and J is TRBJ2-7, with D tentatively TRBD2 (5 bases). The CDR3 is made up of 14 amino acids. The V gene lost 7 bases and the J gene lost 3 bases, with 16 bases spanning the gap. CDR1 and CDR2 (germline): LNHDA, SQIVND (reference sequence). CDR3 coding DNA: TGTGCCAGTAAGGCGAAGACGGGGTTCTACGAGCAGTACTTC. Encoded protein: CASKAKTGFYEQYF.

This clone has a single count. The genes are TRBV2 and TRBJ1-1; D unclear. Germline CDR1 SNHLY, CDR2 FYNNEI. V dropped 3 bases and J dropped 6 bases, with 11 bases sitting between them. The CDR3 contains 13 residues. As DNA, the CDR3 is TGTGCCAGCAGTGAGGCGGGAATCCCTGAAGCTTTCTTT. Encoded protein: CASSEAGIPEAFF. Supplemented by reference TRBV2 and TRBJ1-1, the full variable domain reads EPEVTQTPSHQVTQMGQEVILRCVPISNHLYFYWYRQILGQKVEFLVSFYNNEISEKSEIFDDQFSVERPDGSNFTLKIRSTKLEDSAMYFCASSEAGIPEAFFGQGTRLTVV.

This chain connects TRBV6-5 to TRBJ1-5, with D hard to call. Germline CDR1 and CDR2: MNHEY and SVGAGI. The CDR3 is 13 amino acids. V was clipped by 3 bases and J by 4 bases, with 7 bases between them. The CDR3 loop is CASSYDPNQPQHF. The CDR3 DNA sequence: TGTGCCAGCAGTTATGATCCAAATCAGCCCCAGCATTTT.

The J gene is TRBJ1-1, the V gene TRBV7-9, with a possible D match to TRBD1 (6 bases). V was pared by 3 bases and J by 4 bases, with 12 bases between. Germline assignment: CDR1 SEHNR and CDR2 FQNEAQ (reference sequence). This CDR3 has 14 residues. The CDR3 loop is CASSFSQGGTEAFF. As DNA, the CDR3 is TGTGCCAGCAGCTTCTCACAGGGTGGCACTGAAGCTTTCTTT.

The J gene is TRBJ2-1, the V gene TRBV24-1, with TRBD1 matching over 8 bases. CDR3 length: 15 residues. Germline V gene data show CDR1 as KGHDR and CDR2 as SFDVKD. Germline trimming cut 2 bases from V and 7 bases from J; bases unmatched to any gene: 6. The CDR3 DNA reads TGTGCCACCAGTGATTCCTGGACAGGGATTAATGAGCAGTTCTTC. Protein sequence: CATSDSWTGINEQFF.

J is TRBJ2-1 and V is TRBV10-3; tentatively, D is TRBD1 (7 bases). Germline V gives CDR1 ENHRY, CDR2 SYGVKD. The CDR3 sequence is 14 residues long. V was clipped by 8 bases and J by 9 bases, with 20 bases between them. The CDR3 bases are TGTGCCATCGCCCCGGGGCAGGGGGGTAGTGAGCAGTTCTTC. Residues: CAIAPGQGGSEQFF.